A selection of T cell receptor beta chains follows, all from one sample in a study of cytomegalovirus exposure and HLA in healthy donors. Clones were read by immunoSEQ multiplex PCR, and TCRdb kept only the in-frame ones, dropping some. The profile shows some 130,000 clones, around 73% of them singletons. The source material was PBMCs. All receptors derive from a human donor in good health. Each CDR3 is given without its conserved first and last residue. Fields, in order: J gene, D gene, V gene, CDR3 protein. The D gene is left open where the match is weak.

>TRBJ1-2|.|TRBV7-9
ASSLVLGRGGYT
>.|TRBD1|TRBV9
ASSRTGGFGDEQY
>.|.|TRBV14
ASSQERGLGEQY
>TRBJ2-1|TRBD1|TRBV19
ASSQQGISYNEQF
>TRBJ2-7|TRBD2|TRBV7-2
ASSLGPGGYEQY
>TRBJ1-2|.|TRBV4-1
ASSPPGEGYGYT
>TRBJ1-2|TRBD1|TRBV7-9
SSSSGQGAKGYT
>TRBJ1-2|TRBD1|TRBV7-9
ASSGGNYGYT
>TRBJ2-3|TRBD2|TRBV6-5
ASSSGGGHTDTQY
>TRBJ2-7|TRBD1|TRBV30
AWSVRDRGRYDEQY
>TRBJ1-4|TRBD1|TRBV27
ASRGTGLTSRTNEKLF
>TRBJ1-5|.|TRBV16
ASSRGRGGHQPQH
>TRBJ1-1|.|TRBV7-9
ASSFRTLNTEAF
>TRBJ1-1|.|TRBV20-1
SAKERSEAF
>TRBJ2-3|.|TRBV7-6
ASSLARLDGTDTQY
>TRBJ1-2|TRBD1|TRBV7-2
ASSPGQVIYYGYT
>TRBJ2-1|TRBD1|TRBV29-1
SVEALKTGWDNEQF
>TRBJ2-1|TRBD2|TRBV27
ASSPRGSLYNEQF
>TRBJ2-7|.|TRBV6-1
ASSAGSYEQY
>TRBJ2-1|TRBD1|TRBV30
AWQLQGALYNEQF
>TRBJ2-5|TRBD1|TRBV28
ASSVRDRVRETQY
>TRBJ1-2|TRBD1|TRBV16
ASSLQDRGHGYT
>TRBJ1-4|TRBD1|TRBV6-6
ASSYSPGQGEKLF
>TRBJ1-5|.|TRBV6-1
ASSEMQGRVNQPQH
>TRBJ1-5|.|TRBV28
ASSFDGESNQPQH
>TRBJ2-7|TRBD2|TRBV19
ASSGGATSPGYEQY
>TRBJ2-5|TRBD2|TRBV6-5
ASRRDGGAPETQY
>TRBJ2-1|TRBD2|TRBV19
ASTMGLPTNEQF
>TRBJ2-2|TRBD2|TRBV18
ASSPPGLAIPGELF
>TRBJ1-6|.|TRBV9
ASSVGGNSPLH
>TRBJ2-1|.|TRBV5-4
ASSPEPNSYNEQF
>TRBJ2-3|TRBD2|TRBV9
ASSARGGTSGGAADTQY
>TRBJ2-1|.|TRBV4-3
ASSQDTAREQF
>TRBJ2-4|TRBD1|TRBV28
ASSGPTGGANIQY
>TRBJ2-7|.|TRBV5-1
ASSLSDEGGEQY
>TRBJ1-6|TRBD1|TRBV7-2
ASSPGTVGSPLH
>TRBJ2-7|TRBD2|TRBV4-3
ASSQGGGGTYEQY
>.|TRBD1|TRBV15
ATSRDRVQGAHEQY
>TRBJ2-7|.|TRBV9
ASSVGLSDNSFSYEQY
>TRBJ2-7|TRBD2|TRBV5-4
ASSRGLAGTNEQY
>TRBJ1-1|TRBD1|TRBV30
AWTLTGGTEAF
>TRBJ2-3|.|TRBV27
ASSFPDRATQY
>TRBJ2-7|TRBD2|TRBV5-4
ASSLASGRAYEQY
>TRBJ2-6|.|TRBV9
ASSAQLRGSGANVLT
>.|TRBD1|TRBV7-3
ARGQETYEQY
>TRBJ1-4|.|TRBV29-1
SVKRGMGYNEKLF
>TRBJ2-7|TRBD2|TRBV9
ASSGGGGWGNYEQY
>TRBJ2-1|TRBD2|TRBV2
ASSELAGNYNEQF
>TRBJ2-5|.|TRBV30
AWSVPPGETQY
>TRBJ1-1|.|TRBV5-6
ASSQGRTPNTEAF